The sequence of this TCR beta chain was determined in a study of shared clonotypes between healthy human individuals. Study background: The study enrolled a couple of women and a few men aged 18 to 49.

As originally analysed: With immunoSEQ giving junction-only sequences and no quality scores, filtering differed. Sequencing used immunoSEQ multiplex PCR; TCRdb keeps in-frame clones, though not all of them. V, J and clone size derive from that table, while D and trimming were established from the DNA sequence. The sample includes 450,000 to 600,000 clones, 79% of them seen just once. Ten or more counts support this clone. The antigen remains undetermined. Notes on the study in general: Genetic and exposure-history diversity was limited by the few donors.

Germline loops: CDR1 MNHNS, CDR2 SASEGT. The V end lost 1 base, the J end lost 7 bases, and 13 bases lay between the germline ends. The CDR3 covers 15 residues. This sequence originates from a middle-aged woman in good health. Some clones in this sample may be carry-over from other donors' samples. The chain couples TRBV6-1 to TRBJ1-4; D not certain. Sequencing was done on a sample of PBMCs. The CDR3 DNA reads as TGTGCCAGCAGTGAAGGCACGGTAGAAGTTGAAAAACTGTTTTTT. Its translation is CASSEGTVEVEKLFF.